The T cell receptor beta chain under discussion was sequenced for a study of T cell repertoires in ileal Crohn's disease. Across the study: Median disease duration was about 8.2 years; 35% smoked at surgery.

Here immunoSEQ multiplex PCR was the method, and the copy in TCRdb shows in-frame clones only, minus some. The sample gives thousands of clones, approximately 96% of which show up once; less than 1.5% is in the top ten. Comments on this clone: The target antigen is unknown.

Trimming took off 6 bases at V and 0 bases at J, with 9 bases between the two ends. Germline V gives CDR1 SNHLY, CDR2 FYNNEI. This CDR3 is 15 amino acids long. Regarding the study as a whole: Compared with CD4 T cells, sorted CD8 cells carried more expanded clones. Active smokers at surgery had more clonal expansions than non-smokers. All patients with clonality above 26.8% had endoscopic recurrence.

Sample: ileal tissue. This TCR derives from an adult with Crohn's disease. The rearrangement links TRBV2 to TRBJ1-6; a weak D match, TRBD1 (6 bases). CDR3 in DNA: TGTGCCAGCAGCACGGACAGCTCCTATAATTCACCCCTCCACTTT. This codes for CASSTDSSYNSPLHF.